This TCR beta chain was recovered during a study of blood T cell repertoires in COVID-19. Per the study methods: From reference gene primer amplification, estimates of nucleated cell counts were derived. The table came from immunoSEQ multiplex PCR; TCRdb's copy has only in-frame clones and leaves some out. The V and J calls and clone size come from that table; D and trimming were worked out from the DNA. The sample contains 140,000 or so clones, roughly 80% of which appear only once. Trimming left V 0 bases short and J 5 bases short, with 11 bases between. Per the germline V gene, CDR1 is SGHKS and CDR2 is YYEKEE (reference sequence). The CDR3 covers 14 residues.

Sequenced material: PBMCs or T cells enriched from blood (not recorded which). This TCR was recovered from a man aged 45-65 years who had recovered from COVID-19. The rearrangement uses TRBV5-5 and TRBJ1-1; D is uncertain. The DNA for the CDR3 is TGTGCCAGCAGCTTGGGAGGGAAGGAGACTGAAGCTTTCTTT. This sequence encodes CASSLGGKETEAFF.